This T cell receptor beta chain was recovered during a study of blood T cell repertoires in COVID-19. The length of the CDR3 is 13 residues. CDR1 is LNHDA and CDR2 is SQIVND in the germline V gene (reference sequence). V shed 4 bases, J shed 5 bases, and the junction held 2 bases outside the gene matches. Clones were read by immunoSEQ multiplex PCR, and TCRdb kept only the in-frame ones, dropping some. The sample carries some 16,000 clones, around 88% recorded once. This clonotype was obtained from a human donor in a cohort sampled during active COVID-19. This chain links TRBV19 with TRBJ2-1; 7 nucleotides agree with TRBD1. The material sequenced was peripheral blood. The DNA of the CDR3 is TGTGCCAGTAGTACGACAGGGAACAATGAGCAGTTCTTC. Encoded protein: CASSTTGNNEQFF.